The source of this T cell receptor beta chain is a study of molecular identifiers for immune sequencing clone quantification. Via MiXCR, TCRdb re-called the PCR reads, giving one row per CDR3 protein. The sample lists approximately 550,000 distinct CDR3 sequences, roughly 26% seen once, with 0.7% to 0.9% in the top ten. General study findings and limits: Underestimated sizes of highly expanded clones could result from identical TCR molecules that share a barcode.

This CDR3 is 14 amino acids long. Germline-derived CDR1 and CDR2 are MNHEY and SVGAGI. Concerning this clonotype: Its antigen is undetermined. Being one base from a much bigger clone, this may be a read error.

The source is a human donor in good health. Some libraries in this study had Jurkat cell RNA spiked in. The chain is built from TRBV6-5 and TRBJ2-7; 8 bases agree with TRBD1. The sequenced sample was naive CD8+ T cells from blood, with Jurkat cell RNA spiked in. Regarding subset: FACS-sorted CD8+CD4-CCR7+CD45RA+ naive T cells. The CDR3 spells CASSKTGEDYGQYF. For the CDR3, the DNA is TGTGCCAGCAGTAAGACAGGGGAGGACTACGGGCAGTACTTC.